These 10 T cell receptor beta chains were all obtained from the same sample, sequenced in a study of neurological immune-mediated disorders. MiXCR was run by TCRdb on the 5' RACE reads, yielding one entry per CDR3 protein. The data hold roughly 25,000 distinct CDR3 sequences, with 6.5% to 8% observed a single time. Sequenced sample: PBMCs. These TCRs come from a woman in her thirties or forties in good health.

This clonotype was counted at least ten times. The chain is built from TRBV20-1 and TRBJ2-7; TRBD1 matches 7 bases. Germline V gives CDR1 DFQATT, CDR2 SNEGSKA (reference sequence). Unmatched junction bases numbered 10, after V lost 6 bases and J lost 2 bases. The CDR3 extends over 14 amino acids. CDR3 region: CSAFGRGRTYEQYF. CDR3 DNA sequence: TGCAGTGCCTTTGGTAGGGGGCGCACCTACGAGCAGTACTTC.

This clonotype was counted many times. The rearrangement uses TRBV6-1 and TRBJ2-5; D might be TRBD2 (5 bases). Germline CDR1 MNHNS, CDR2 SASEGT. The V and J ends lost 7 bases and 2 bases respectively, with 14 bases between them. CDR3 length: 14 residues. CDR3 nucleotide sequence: TGTGCCAGCACCGTCGGGGTCCTACAAGAGACCCAGTACTTC. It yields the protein CASTVGVLQETQYF.

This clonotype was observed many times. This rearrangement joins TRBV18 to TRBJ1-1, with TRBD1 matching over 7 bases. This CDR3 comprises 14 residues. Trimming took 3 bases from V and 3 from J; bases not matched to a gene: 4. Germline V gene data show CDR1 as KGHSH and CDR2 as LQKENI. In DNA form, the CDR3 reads TGTGCCAGCTCACCCCGGCAGGGGGACACTGAAGCTTTCTTT. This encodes CASSPRQGDTEAFF.

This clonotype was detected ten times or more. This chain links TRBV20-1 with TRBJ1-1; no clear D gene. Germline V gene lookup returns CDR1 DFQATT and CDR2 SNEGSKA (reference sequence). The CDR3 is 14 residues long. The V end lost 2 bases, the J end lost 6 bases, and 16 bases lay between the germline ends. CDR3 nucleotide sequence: TGCAGTGCTAGATTACAGACGGAAAACTCTGAAGCTTTCTTT. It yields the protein CSARLQTENSEAFF.

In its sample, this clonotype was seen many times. Here the CDR3 DNA reads TGCAGTGCCGACGGGGTCCGGGACACCTACAATGAGCAGTTCTTC. It translates to CSADGVRDTYNEQFF. The chain combines TRBV20-1 with TRBJ2-1, with a weak D call TRBD1 (6 bases). The CDR3 has 15 amino acids. The germline V gene encodes CDR1 DFQATT and CDR2 SNEGSKA (reference sequence). The ends were cut back, 6 bases at V and 2 bases at J, with 17 bases in the middle.

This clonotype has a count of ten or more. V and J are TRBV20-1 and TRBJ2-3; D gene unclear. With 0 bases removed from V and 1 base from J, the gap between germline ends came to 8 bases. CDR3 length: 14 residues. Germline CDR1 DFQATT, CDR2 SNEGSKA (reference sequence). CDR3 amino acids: CSARDRSGTDTQYF. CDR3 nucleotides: TGCAGTGCTAGAGATCGCTCAGGCACAGATACGCAGTATTTT.

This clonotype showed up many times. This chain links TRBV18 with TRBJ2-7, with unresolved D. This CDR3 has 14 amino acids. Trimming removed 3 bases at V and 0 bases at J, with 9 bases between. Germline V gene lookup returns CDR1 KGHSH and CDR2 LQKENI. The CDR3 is CASSPTARSYEQYF. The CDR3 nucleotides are TGTGCCAGCTCACCTACAGCGCGCTCCTACGAGCAGTACTTC.

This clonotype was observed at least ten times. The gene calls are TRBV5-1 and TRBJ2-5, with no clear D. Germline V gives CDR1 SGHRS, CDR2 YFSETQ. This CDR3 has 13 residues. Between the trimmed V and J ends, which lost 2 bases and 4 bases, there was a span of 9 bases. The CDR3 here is CASSFNDPETQYF. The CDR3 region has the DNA TGCGCCAGCAGCTTTAACGACCCAGAGACCCAGTACTTC.

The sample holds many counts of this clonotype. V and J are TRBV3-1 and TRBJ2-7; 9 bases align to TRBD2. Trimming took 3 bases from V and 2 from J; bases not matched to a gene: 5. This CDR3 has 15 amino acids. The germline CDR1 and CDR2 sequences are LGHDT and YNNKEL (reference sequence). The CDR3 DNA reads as TGTGCCAGCAGCCACAGACTAGCGGTCCCCTACGAGCAGTACTTC. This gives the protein CASSHRLAVPYEQYF.

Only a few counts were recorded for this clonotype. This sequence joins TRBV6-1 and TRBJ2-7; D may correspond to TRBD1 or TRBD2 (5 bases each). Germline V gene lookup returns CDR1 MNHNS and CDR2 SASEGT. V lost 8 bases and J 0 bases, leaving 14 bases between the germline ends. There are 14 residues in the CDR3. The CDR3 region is CASYHRDGSYEQYF. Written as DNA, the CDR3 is TGTGCCAGCTATCACCGGGACGGCTCCTACGAGCAGTACTTC.